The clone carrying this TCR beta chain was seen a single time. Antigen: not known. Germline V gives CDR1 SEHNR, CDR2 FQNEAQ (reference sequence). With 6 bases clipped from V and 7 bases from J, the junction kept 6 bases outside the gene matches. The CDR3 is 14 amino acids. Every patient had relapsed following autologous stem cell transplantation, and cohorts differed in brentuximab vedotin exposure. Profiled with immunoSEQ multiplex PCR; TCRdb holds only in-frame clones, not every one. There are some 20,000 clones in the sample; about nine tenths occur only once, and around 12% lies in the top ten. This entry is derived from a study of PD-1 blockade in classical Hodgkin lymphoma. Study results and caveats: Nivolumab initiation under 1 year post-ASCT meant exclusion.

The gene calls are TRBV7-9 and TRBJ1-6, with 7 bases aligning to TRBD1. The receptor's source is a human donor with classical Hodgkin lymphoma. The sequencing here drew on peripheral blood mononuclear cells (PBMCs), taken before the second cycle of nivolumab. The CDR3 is CASSSGTENSPLHF. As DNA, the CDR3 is TGTGCCAGCAGTTCCGGGACAGAAAATTCACCCCTCCACTTT. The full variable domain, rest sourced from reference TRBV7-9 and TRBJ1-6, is DTGVSQNPRHKITKRGQNVTFRCDPISEHNRLYWYRQTLGQGPEFLTYFQNEAQLEKSRLLSDRFSAERPKGSFSTLEIQRTEQGDSAMYLCASSSGTENSPLHFGNGTRLTVT.